Below, 27 T cell receptor beta chains from the same sample are listed, as sequenced in a study of blood T cells in healthy people across ages (dated by TCRdb to between 2014 and 2017). To prepare the library, 5' RACE was applied. Instrument used: Illumina HiSeq 2500. A second PCR of about 7 to 12 cycles was run with a J-beta primer mix and a sample-barcoded 5' primer. TCRdb redid the processing of the public reads, applying fastp at Q25 and MiXCR, and retained in-frame beta chains. Entries that share a CDR3 protein sequence are merged under the most common genes and DNA. This sample has approximately 1.5 million distinct CDR3 sequences in its table, and about 31% of those were observed once. Together, the top ten hold about 11% of the sample. The sequenced sample consisted of blood. The receptors were gathered from a woman aged 25 to 39 in good health.

The chain recombines TRBV30 with TRBJ2-1; TRBD1 is a possible D gene (6 bases). CDR3 length: 14 amino acids. The germline V gene has CDR1 GTSNPN and CDR2 SVGIG (reference sequence). V was cut by 5 bases and J by 4 bases, with 15 bases left in between. CDR3 sequence: CAWSLGTKYNEQFF. As DNA, the CDR3 is TGTGCCTGGTCCCTCGGGACAAAATACAATGAGCAGTTCTTC.

This clonotype appeared many times. The chain joins TRBV4-1 to TRBJ1-2; no clear D gene. This CDR3 has 15 amino acids. CDR1 and CDR2 from the germline V gene are MGHRA and YSYEKL. The germline V and J ends were trimmed by 2 bases and 6 bases, with 16 bases remaining between them. The CDR3 reads CASSQHWRGGDGYTF. DNA of the CDR3: TGCGCCAGCAGCCAACACTGGCGGGGAGGTGATGGCTACACCTTC.

This clonotype has only a few counts. The chain couples TRBV7-9 to TRBJ2-3, with 8 bases matching TRBD1. CDR1 SEHNR and CDR2 FQNEAQ come from the germline V gene (reference sequence). V lost 4 bases and J lost 5; bases outside the gene matches: 5. This CDR3 has 14 residues. CDR3 sequence (DNA): TGTGCCAGCAGCTCCGGACAGGGAAAAGATACGCAGTATTTT. Its protein is CASSSGQGKDTQYF.

Remarks on this clonotype: A much larger clone is a single base away; this may be a read error. The chain combines TRBV3-1 with TRBJ1-5; no clear D. CDR3 size: 14 residues. Looked up from germline, CDR1 is LGHDT and CDR2 is YNNKEL (reference sequence). The V end was cut by 8 bases, the J end by 3 bases, with 14 bases between. DNA of the CDR3: TGTGCCAGCGGCCTTTCGAGTTCCAATCAGCCCCAGCATTTT. Residues: CASGLSSSNQPQHF.

This clonotype was counted ten times or more. The chain is built from TRBV29-1 and TRBJ2-1; the match to TRBD1 covers 9 bases. The germline V gene has CDR1 SQVTM and CDR2 ANQGSEA. Trimming removed 3 bases from V and 6 bases from J; junction bases left unmatched: 12. The length of the CDR3 is 16 residues. The CDR3 reads CSVDSLLDRGVNEQFF. In nucleotides, the CDR3 is TGCAGCGTTGACTCTCTTCTGGACAGGGGTGTCAATGAGCAGTTCTTC.

This clonotype was observed at least ten times. This chain links TRBV20-1 with TRBJ2-7, with a weak D call TRBD2 (6 bases). Germline lookup yields CDR1 DFQATT and CDR2 SNEGSKA (reference sequence). The CDR3 extends over 14 amino acids. Trimming cost V 6 bases and J 5 bases, with 20 bases left between them. This CDR3 is CSARDLGWFNEQYF. CDR3 nucleotide sequence: TGCAGTGCAAGGGACTTGGGTTGGTTCAACGAGCAGTACTTC.

This clonotype was counted a few times. This chain links TRBV6-6 with TRBJ2-1; D is unclear. The CDR3 extends over 17 amino acids. From germline, CDR1 is MNHNY and CDR2 SVGAGI (reference sequence). V lost 2 bases to trimming and J lost 2 bases, with 16 bases between them. CDR3 sequence: CASSYTNPRPPYNEQFF. CDR3 nucleotides: TGTGCCAGCAGTTACACCAACCCCAGGCCCCCCTACAATGAGCAGTTCTTC.

This clonotype was counted between two and nine times. The chain employs TRBV6-5 and TRBJ2-7; 8 bases map to TRBD1. Germline CDR1 is MNHEY and CDR2 is SVGAGI. This CDR3 region has 15 residues. With V trimmed by 2 bases and J by 2 bases, 5 bases remained unmatched. The CDR3 bases are TGTGCCAGCAGTTACGGGACAGGCCCCCCCTACGAGCAGTACTTC. Translated, it gives CASSYGTGPPYEQYF.

The chain links TRBV29-1 to TRBJ1-2; D not certain. This CDR3 is 13 amino acids long. Trimming cost V 1 base and J 2 bases, with 8 bases left between them. Germline CDR1 and CDR2: SQVTM and ANQGSEA. As DNA, the CDR3 is TGCAGCGTTGAAGGCGGTGAAAACTATGGCTACACCTTC. Protein: CSVEGGENYGYTF.

This clonotype was counted a few times. The J gene is TRBJ2-1, the V gene TRBV2, with 8 bases matching TRBD2. This CDR3 is 14 amino acids long. The germline V gene has CDR1 SNHLY and CDR2 FYNNEI. V was clipped by 5 bases and J by 14 bases; unmatched bases: 14. As DNA, the CDR3 is TGTGCCAGCAGTCCTGGACACGCCCGGGGGGGCAAGTTCTTC. This encodes CASSPGHARGGKFF.

This chain uses TRBV5-1 with TRBJ1-1; TRBD1 matches 7 bases. The germline gives CDR1 SGHRS, CDR2 YFSETQ. With V trimmed by 4 bases and J by 1 base, 10 bases remained unmatched. The CDR3 runs to 16 residues. The CDR3: CASSLGQLSTNTEAFF. DNA of the CDR3: TGCGCCAGCAGCCTGGGACAGCTCAGTACGAACACTGAAGCTTTCTTT.

Note on this clonotype: This clone may be a read error of a much larger clone one base away. The chain recombines TRBV3-1 with TRBJ2-1; the D gene is possibly TRBD2 (6 bases). The CDR3 extends over 16 amino acids. Germline V gene sequence: CDR1 LGHDT, CDR2 YNNKEL (reference sequence). The CDR3 here is CAGSQDWRDSYNEQFF. In nucleotides, the CDR3 is TGTGCCGGCAGCCAAGATTGGCGGGACTCCTACAATGAGCAGTTCTTC.

This clonotype turned up a few times. This sequence joins TRBV12-3 or TRBV12-4 and TRBJ2-6; TRBD1 matches at 8 bases. The CDR3 extends over 14 amino acids. V shed 6 bases and J 6 bases; nucleotides not matched to a gene: 4. CDR3 sequence reads: CASSLTGEANVLTF. DNA for the CDR3: TGTGCCAGCAGCCTGACAGGGGAGGCCAACGTCCTGACTTTC.

V gene TRBV28 combines with J gene TRBJ1-2, with D hard to call. The CDR3 loop spans 12 amino acids. V was cut by 1 base and J by 2 bases, with 2 bases left in between. Germline V gene sequence: CDR1 MDHEN, CDR2 SYDVKM. CDR3 residues: CASSLYNYGYTF. The CDR3 coding sequence is TGTGCCAGCAGTTTATACAACTATGGCTACACCTTC.

V and J are TRBV20-1 and TRBJ2-1; D unclear. Trimming shortened V by 4 bases and J by 2 bases, and 15 bases separated the two germline ends. From germline, CDR1 is DFQATT and CDR2 SNEGSKA (reference sequence). The CDR3 spans 15 residues. The CDR3 sequence is CSATNSLLAYNEQFF. CDR3 DNA sequence: TGCAGTGCTACTAACTCCCTTTTGGCCTACAATGAGCAGTTCTTC.

Only a few counts were recorded for this clonotype. This sequence joins TRBV21-1 and TRBJ2-7; TRBD1 is the table's D call, not checked against the DNA. TRBV21-1 is assigned pseudogene status. The CDR3 sequence is 17 residues long. The CDR3 sequence is CASSKEKGGPYSYEQYF. The CDR3 nucleotides read TGTGCCAGCAGCAAAGAGAAGGGGGGGCCCTACTCCTACGAGCAGTACTTC.

This chain links TRBV20-1 with TRBJ2-1; D is unclear. This CDR3 is 13 amino acids long. V dropped 2 bases and J dropped 0 bases, with 5 bases sitting between them. Per the germline V gene, CDR1 is DFQATT and CDR2 is SNEGSKA (reference sequence). The CDR3 spells CSARQSSYNEQFF. The CDR3 DNA is TGCAGTGCTAGACAGAGCTCCTACAATGAGCAGTTCTTC.

The chain is built from TRBV25-1 and TRBJ1-2; unclear D gene. The V gene lost 3 bases and the J gene lost 7 bases, with 15 bases spanning the gap. Germline CDR1 reads MGHDK; CDR2 reads SYGVNS. This CDR3 is built from 14 residues. CDR3 sequence reads: CASSDQDVVSGYTF. CDR3 sequence (DNA): TGTGCCAGCAGTGATCAGGACGTGGTCAGTGGCTACACCTTC.

This clonotype was counted only a few times. The chain combines TRBV15 with TRBJ1-6, with TRBD1 as a possible D gene (6 bases). Per germline, CDR1 LNHNV and CDR2 YYDKDF (reference sequence). The ends were cut back, 3 bases at V and 7 bases at J, with 16 bases in the middle. The CDR3 runs 16 residues. The CDR3, as DNA: TGTGCCACCAGCAGGACATGGGGGGCCTCGAATTCACCCCTCCACTTT. It codes for CATSRTWGASNSPLHF.

The V and J genes are TRBV20-1 and TRBJ1-1, with D maybe TRBD1 (5 bases). This CDR3 contains 12 residues. Germline-derived CDR1 and CDR2 are DFQATT and SNEGSKA (reference sequence). Trimming shortened V by 5 bases and J by 6 bases, and 13 bases separated the two germline ends. DNA for the CDR3: TGCAGTGCTGAGGGGATCATCCCTGAAGCTTTCTTT. Protein product: CSAEGIIPEAFF.

This clonotype was found many times. V gene TRBV4-1 combines with J gene TRBJ2-7; D is unclear. Germline assignment: CDR1 MGHRA and CDR2 YSYEKL. The CDR3 sequence is 14 residues long. Trimming left V 4 bases short and J 0 bases short, with 10 bases between. The CDR3 DNA follows: TGCGCCAGCAGCCCAGGCATACCCTCCTACGAGCAGTACTTC. This sequence encodes CASSPGIPSYEQYF.

This clonotype was recorded a few times. The gene calls are TRBV7-3 and TRBJ2-3; 13 bases agree with TRBD2. This CDR3 has 16 amino acids. Germline lookup yields CDR1 SGHTA and CDR2 FQGTGA. With V trimmed by 5 bases and J by 4 bases, 6 bases remained unmatched. The CDR3 is CASSIGLAGEADTQYF. The CDR3 DNA is TGTGCCAGCAGCATCGGACTAGCGGGGGAGGCAGATACGCAGTATTTT. The full variable domain, completed using reference TRBV7-3 and TRBJ2-3, is GAGVSQTPSNKVTEKGKYVELRCDPISGHTALYWYRQSLGQGPEFLIYFQGTGAADDSGLPNDRFFAVRPEGSVSTLKIQRTERGDSAVYLCASSIGLAGEADTQYFGPGTRLTVL.

This clonotype has at least ten counts. CDR3 sequence: CASSRTSGEETQYF. The CDR3 DNA sequence: TGTGCCAGCAGCCGGACTAGCGGGGAAGAGACCCAGTACTTC. The rearrangement joins TRBV3-1 to TRBJ2-5, with 12 bases fitting TRBD2. Trimming at V came to 4 bases and at J to 3 bases, leaving 0 bases not matched to a gene. The CDR3 runs to 14 residues. Per the germline V gene, CDR1 is LGHDT and CDR2 is YNNKEL (reference sequence).

The chain combines TRBV27 with TRBJ2-7; 7 positions agree with TRBD1. The trim removed 1 base at V and 4 bases at J, leaving 7 bases unmatched. The germline gives CDR1 MNHEY, CDR2 SMNVEV (reference sequence). There are 15 residues in the CDR3. CDR3 DNA: TGTGCCAGCAGTTTATTCCAGGACAGGTATTACGAGCAGTACTTC. Residues: CASSLFQDRYYEQYF.

Ten or more counts support this clonotype. The V gene is TRBV4-2, the J gene TRBJ2-7; D might be TRBD2 (5 bases). V lost 5 bases, J lost 5 bases, and 16 bases lay in between. The CDR3 is 14 amino acids. CDR1 LGHNA and CDR2 YNFKEQ come from the germline V gene. This CDR3 is CASSSTKVGNEQYF. The CDR3 region has the DNA TGTGCCAGCAGCTCGACTAAAGTCGGAAACGAGCAGTACTTC.

The chain uses TRBV6-1 and TRBJ2-5; D is possibly TRBD2 (6 bases). Germline V gene lookup returns CDR1 MNHNS and CDR2 SASEGT. The germline V and J ends were trimmed by 4 bases and 3 bases, with 15 bases remaining between them. This CDR3 spans 15 amino acids. CDR3 protein: CASSGRVGRKETQYF. The CDR3, as DNA: TGTGCCAGCAGTGGGAGGGTGGGGAGGAAAGAGACCCAGTACTTC.

V usage is TRBV27 and J usage is TRBJ1-2; 11 nucleotides align to TRBD1. The CDR3 loop spans 14 amino acids. Germline CDR1 MNHEY, CDR2 SMNVEV (reference sequence). The V segment lost 5 bases and the J segment 8 bases; nucleotides outside the gene matches: 7. The CDR3 sequence is CASSMDRGRGGYTF. In DNA, the CDR3 is TGTGCCAGCAGTATGGACAGGGGGCGGGGGGGCTACACCTTC.